Presented here are 2 T cell receptor beta chains from one specimen sequenced in a study of PD-L1 blockade in urothelial cancer. Method: immunoSEQ multiplex PCR; TCRdb's copy keeps in-frame clones and lacks some. The sample holds tens of thousands of clones, approximately 90% seen once. Indicated time point: peripheral blood 6 weeks after treatment start. Sequenced here: PBMCs, sampled around atezolizumab (anti-PD-L1) treatment. The receptor set was obtained from a man older than 75 with urothelial cancer.

The V and J genes are TRBV9 and TRBJ2-7; TRBD2 is a possible D gene (6 bases). V was shortened by 0 bases and J by 0 bases, with 10 bases between the two germline ends. The germline V gene encodes CDR1 SGDLS and CDR2 YYNGEE. This CDR3 contains 15 residues. The CDR3 bases are TGTGCCAGCAGCGTAGCCGGCGGGGACTCCTACGAGCAGTACTTC. The encoded protein is CASSVAGGDSYEQYF.

As DNA, the CDR3 is TGCGCCAGCAGCTATAGTTCAGGGGAAGTGGGCTACACCTTC. It yields the protein CASSYSSGEVGYTF. The rearrangement uses TRBV5-1 and TRBJ1-2; tentatively, D is TRBD1 (6 bases). Looked up from germline, CDR1 is SGHRS and CDR2 is YFSETQ. The CDR3 is 14 amino acids. V lost 3 bases to trimming and J lost 8 bases, with 17 bases between them. The full variable domain, its missing parts supplied by reference TRBV5-1 and TRBJ1-2, is KAGVTQTPRYLIKTRGQQVTLSCSPISGHRSVSWYQQTPGQGLQFLFEYFSETQRNKGNFPGRFSGRQFSNSRSEMNVSTLELGDSALYLCASSYSSGEVGYTFGSGTRLTVV.